This TCR beta chain was obtained from a study of blood T cell repertoires in COVID-19. Overall study: Acute and convalescent COVID-19 samples came from the United States, Italy and Spain. From T cells, B-cell-depleted T cells, or PBMCs came the material, which was cDNA or gDNA.

The CDR3 is made up of 16 amino acids. J gave up 7 bases and V 1 base, and 9 bases lay outside the gene matches. The V gene's germline CDR1 is SGHDT and CDR2 YYEEEE. As handled by the study authors: Nucleated cell number was recorded as an estimate derived from reference gene primer amplification. The repertoire was sequenced with immunoSEQ multiplex PCR; TCRdb's copy has only in-frame clones and lacks some. D and trimming come from the DNA, and the V and J calls and clone size come from that table. The top ten clones hold around 25% of a sample with approximately 90,000 clones, roughly 80% of them seen once.

The chain couples TRBV5-6 to TRBJ1-2, with 11 bases matching TRBD1. Material for sequencing was peripheral blood. The clonotype originates from an elderly man with active or convalescent COVID-19. The CDR3 nucleotides are TGTGCCAGCAGCTTGATTACCGGGACAGGGGGTTCTGGCTACACCTTC. It specifies CASSLITGTGGSGYTF.